This T cell receptor (beta chain) was sequenced in a study of shared clonotypes between healthy human individuals. The CDR3 length is 15 residues. Losses at the gene ends were 10 bases for V and 4 bases for J; bases not matched to a gene: 11. Germline assignment: CDR1 MNHNS and CDR2 SASEGT. Profiled with immunoSEQ multiplex PCR; TCRdb holds only in-frame clones, not every one. This sample carries around 600,000 clones, approximately 96% of them seen once, and the ten largest clones take over 0.09%. CD45RO-negative CD8 cells positively selected for CCR7 made up the naive population, which excluded terminally differentiated effector memory CD45RA+ cells.

This sequence was found in a woman in her 30s in good health. J is TRBJ2-1 and V is TRBV6-1, with TRBD2 matching 9 bases. Sequencing was done on a sample of naive CD8+ T cells sorted from blood. The CDR3 bases are TGTGCCACCACGATAGCGGGAGTAATTTACAATGAGCAGTTCTTC. Amino acid sequence: CATTIAGVIYNEQFF.